The T cell receptor (beta chain) described here comes from a study of CD8 T cells in Susac syndrome (dated by TCRdb to about 2019). Regarding the study in general: The study used repertoire sequencing to test whether antigen drove CD8+ T cell activation and differentiation in Susac syndrome. Broader findings and caveats from the paper: The TCR sequencing and HLA analysis was acknowledged to have included a relatively small number of individuals.

Comment on this clonotype: There is no known antigen for this receptor. Base qualities were left out, and no much larger clone turns up one base away.

V and J are truncated by 6 bases and 4 bases respectively, leaving an intervening sequence of 4 bases. The CDR3 measures 11 amino acids from cysteine to phenylalanine. Kept here is only the CDR3 DNA, which spans 33 bases and is read in frame from base 1. Taken from the germline V gene, the CDR1 and CDR2 loops are SNHLY and FYNNEI. High-throughput TCR beta sequencing profiled peripheral blood CD8+ and CD4+ T cells from healthy donors, Susac syndrome patients and multiple sclerosis patients. The multiple sclerosis controls were treatment-naive patients whose relapsing-remitting disease, either stable or active, fulfilled the revised McDonald criteria. Bulk CD8+ and CD4+ T cells were purified by magnetic negative isolation, whereas CD8+ TEMRA cells were enriched by FACS. Blood was collected in EDTA tubes and processed within 24 hours, with PBMCs isolated through density gradient centrifugation. PBMCs intended for TCR sequencing were cryopreserved in liquid nitrogen and thawed later in a water bath at 37 degrees C. The sorted or isolated CD4+, CD8+ and CD8+ TEMRA cells had a purity of 90% or higher.

RNA was extracted using the RNeasy kit, and roughly 0.5 to 1 ug of the RNA was reverse transcribed with random hexamers. The immunoSEQ multiplex PCR assay, covering 54 Vbeta and 13 Jbeta segments, was used to amplify TCR beta CDR3 regions. Bias from PCR amplification was corrected by using a synthetic template baseline for primer optimization and for computational correction. For the original study's pipeline: Reads were assigned to V, D and J genes according to IMGT and analyzed in immunoSEQ Analyzer, with only productive sequences retained. Clonality was calculated as one minus the Shannon entropy normalized by log2 of the number of productive unique sequences. For each patient and control, public and private clones were evaluated within the 100 most prevalent clones. Susac-specific clones were defined as absent from healthy and MS cohorts, over a thousand published viral clones and other ImmuneACCESS disease sequences. In TCRdb, the public reads were trimmed at Q25 with fastp and aligned with MiXCR, with productive beta chains retained. Rows with one shared CDR3 protein collapse into an entry with the most common genes and DNA. The V and J calls come from TCRdb's annotation, not from the publication. This sample comprises approximately 160,000 distinct CDR3 sequences, approximately 93% of them detected only once. The top ten clonotypes cover about 0.095% of the sample.

The sequencing sample was made of CD4+ T cells from PBMCs. The clonotype originates from a human donor with multiple sclerosis. The chain couples TRBV2 to TRBJ2-1; no D gene can be assigned with confidence. In nucleotides, the sequence is TGTGCCAGCAGGGTTTACAATGAGCAGTTCTTC. It codes for CASRVYNEQFF.